This T cell receptor (beta chain) was sequenced during a study of PD-L1 blockade in urothelial cancer. Study-level background: About 85% of the 29 patients were males with bladder-origin urothelial cancer. General observations from the study: Stronger expansion of tumor-associated clones in blood at 3 weeks distinguished durable-benefit patients.

With regard to this clone: What it binds is not known.

With 0 bases clipped from V and 2 bases from J, the junction kept 9 bases outside the gene matches. This CDR3 has 17 residues. The V gene's germline CDR1 is SGDLS and CDR2 YYNGEE. Synthetic analogs of TCR templates were spiked into every PCR. Measured with immunoSEQ multiplex PCR; TCRdb has only the in-frame clones, and not every one. The sample contains tens of thousands of clones, about 85% of which appear only once. Sequenced here: PBMCs, sampled around atezolizumab (anti-PD-L1) treatment. The chain has TRBV9 and TRBJ2-5; 8 nucleotides align to TRBD2. The receptor's source is a man between 60 and 75 years old with urothelial cancer. CDR3 region: CASSVGVPRGGQETQYF. The CDR3 DNA sequence: TGTGCCAGCAGCGTAGGAGTACCGCGCGGGGGGCAAGAGACCCAGTACTTC.